This TCR beta chain was recovered during a study of Ad26.COV2.S vaccination and SARS-CoV-2 variants. The overall study: The Ad26.COV2.S arm of the COV1001 trial was where the donor was placed. The study gave Ad26.COV2.S intramuscularly, once or twice 56 days apart.

Study-level results: Measurements of TCR breadth and depth may have given underestimates of the total T cell responses.

Trimming cost V 1 base and J 5 bases, with 14 bases left between them. Germline V gene data show CDR1 as MNHEY and CDR2 as SVGAGI. The CDR3 spans 15 residues. In regard to this clone: Its target is unknown.

The sample's treatment: over 15 received Ad26.COV2.S at low or high dose, single or two shots; roughly five received placebo; per-sample allocation not given. The samples date from day 63 after the first vaccine or placebo injection. This vaccine is an Ad26 vector that expresses the Wuhan-strain SARS-CoV-2 spike. Libraries were prepared by immunoSEQ multiplex PCR; TCRdb keeps only in-frame clonotypes and omits some of them. The sample lists around 310,000 clones, 90% occurring once. This clonotype was obtained from a person aged 18-65 years who received the Ad26.COV2.S COVID-19 vaccine or a placebo. The J gene is TRBJ1-1, the V gene TRBV6-5; D is perhaps TRBD1 (6 bases). The specimen was peripheral blood, collected in a trial of Ad26.COV2.S vaccine versus placebo. The CDR3 is CASSYWAGVETEAFF. DNA for the CDR3: TGTGCCAGCAGTTACTGGGCAGGGGTCGAGACTGAAGCTTTCTTT.